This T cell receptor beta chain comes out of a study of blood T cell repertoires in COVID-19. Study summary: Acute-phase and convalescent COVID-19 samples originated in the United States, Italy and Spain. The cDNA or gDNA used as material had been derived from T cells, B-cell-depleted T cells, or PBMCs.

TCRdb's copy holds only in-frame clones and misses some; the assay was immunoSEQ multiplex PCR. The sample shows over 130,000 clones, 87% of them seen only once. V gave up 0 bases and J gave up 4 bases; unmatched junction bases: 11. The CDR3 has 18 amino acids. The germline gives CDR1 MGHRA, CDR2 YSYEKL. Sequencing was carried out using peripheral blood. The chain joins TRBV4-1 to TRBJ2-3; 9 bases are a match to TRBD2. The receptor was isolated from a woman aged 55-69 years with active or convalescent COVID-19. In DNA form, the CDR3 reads TGCGCCAGCAGCCAAGAGGGCGGGGGGGCCTCCCTGGCAGATACGCAGTATTTT. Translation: CASSQEGGGASLADTQYF.